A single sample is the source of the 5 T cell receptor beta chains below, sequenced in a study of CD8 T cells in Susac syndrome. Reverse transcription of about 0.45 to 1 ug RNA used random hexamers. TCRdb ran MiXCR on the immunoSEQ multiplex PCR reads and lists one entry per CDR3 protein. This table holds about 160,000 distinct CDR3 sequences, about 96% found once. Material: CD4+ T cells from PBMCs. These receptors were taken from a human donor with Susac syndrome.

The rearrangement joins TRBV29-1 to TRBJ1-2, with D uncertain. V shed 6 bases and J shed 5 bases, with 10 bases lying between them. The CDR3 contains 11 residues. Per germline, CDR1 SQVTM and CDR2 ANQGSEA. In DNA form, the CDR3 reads TGCAGCGTACCGGTTATTTATGGCTACACCTTC. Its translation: CSVPVIYGYTF.

CDR3 sequence: CASSVEGGNQPQHF. The CDR3 nucleotides read TGTGCCAGCAGCGTAGAGGGGGGGAATCAGCCCCAGCATTTT. The chain couples TRBV9 to TRBJ1-5, with D perhaps TRBD1 (6 bases). Trimming stripped 0 bases from V and 4 bases from J, with 8 bases between. This CDR3 is built from 14 residues. CDR1 and CDR2 from the germline V gene are SGDLS and YYNGEE. Based on the CDR3 plus reference TRBV9 and TRBJ1-5, the full variable domain is DSGVTQTPKHLITATGQRVTLRCSPRSGDLSVYWYQQSLDQGLQFLIQYYNGEERAKGNILERFSAQQFPDLHSELNLSSLELGDSALYFCASSVEGGNQPQHFGDGTRLSIL.

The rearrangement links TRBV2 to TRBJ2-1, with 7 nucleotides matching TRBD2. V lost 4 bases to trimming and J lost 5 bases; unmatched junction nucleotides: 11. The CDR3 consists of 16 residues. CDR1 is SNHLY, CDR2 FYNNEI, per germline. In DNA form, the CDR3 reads TGTGCCAGCAGTGTGTCCCTAGCGGCACCGAACAATGAGCAGTTCTTC. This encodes CASSVSLAAPNNEQFF.

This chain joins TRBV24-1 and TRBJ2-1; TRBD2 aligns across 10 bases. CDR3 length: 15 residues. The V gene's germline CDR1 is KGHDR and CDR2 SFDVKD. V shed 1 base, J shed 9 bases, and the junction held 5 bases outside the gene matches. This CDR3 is CATSDLGLAEGEQFF. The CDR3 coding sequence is TGTGCCACCAGTGATTTAGGACTAGCGGAAGGTGAGCAGTTCTTC.

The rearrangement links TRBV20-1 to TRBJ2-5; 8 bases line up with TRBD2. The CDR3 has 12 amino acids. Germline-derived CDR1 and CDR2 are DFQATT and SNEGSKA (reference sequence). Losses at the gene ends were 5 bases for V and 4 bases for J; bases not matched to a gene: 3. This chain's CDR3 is CSAATSGETQYF. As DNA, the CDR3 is TGCAGTGCTGCCACTAGCGGAGAGACCCAGTACTTC.